Detailed here is one T cell receptor beta chain. The target antigen is unknown. This sample was included in a study of cytomegalovirus exposure and HLA in healthy donors. Study conclusions and caveats: Most TCR sequences proved rare, with some public TCRs found in many donors. Cytomegalovirus association was listed for 164 TCR beta chains. Accurate prediction of most subjects' HLA-A and HLA-B alleles from TCR beta sequences was reported.

A multiplex PCR was run with 60 Vbeta primers and 13 Jbeta primers. Only in-frame clones appear in the TCRdb table, and some are missing; sequencing was by immunoSEQ multiplex PCR. The sample has 140,000 to 150,000 clones, about 70% seen once. The sequencing sample was made of PBMCs. This TCR was sampled from an older woman in good health and CMV-seropositive.

CDR3 DNA: TGTGCCAGCAGCCACAGGGTAATGAACACTGAAGCTTTCTTT. It codes for CASSHRVMNTEAFF. The chain employs TRBV14 and TRBJ1-1; possibly TRBD1 for D (5 bases). CDR3 size: 14 residues. The V end lost 3 bases, the J end lost 0 bases, and 8 bases lay between the germline ends. Germline lookup yields CDR1 SGHDN and CDR2 FVKESK.